The clone carrying this T cell receptor beta chain has a count of ten or more. These data are taken from a study of spatial heterogeneity in lung cancer. MiXCR was run by TCRdb on the 5' RACE reads, yielding one entry per CDR3 protein. Here the sample spans 30,000 to 45,000 distinct CDR3 sequences, more than 7% being singletons. Losses at the gene ends were 6 bases for V and 2 bases for J; bases not matched to a gene: 7. Germline CDR1 reads SGHRS; CDR2 reads YFSETQ. The CDR3 runs 15 residues. Noted time point: sample taken at primary tumor resection. The rearrangement joins TRBV5-1 to TRBJ2-7; 11 bases match TRBD1. Sequenced here: PBMCs, sampled at surgery. The clonotype comes from a female donor with early-stage non-small cell lung cancer. CDR3 in amino acids: CASTLGTGGPYEQYF. The CDR3 region has the DNA TGCGCCAGCACTCTCGGGACAGGGGGTCCCTACGAGCAGTACTTC.